These 16 T cell receptor beta chains came from one sample sequenced in a study of blood T cell repertoires in COVID-19. Profiled with immunoSEQ multiplex PCR; TCRdb holds only in-frame clones, not every one. Of 70,000 or so clones listed, roughly 88% are singletons. The sample comprised peripheral blood. These receptors were collected from a young man with acute or convalescent COVID-19.

The V and J genes are TRBV7-9 and TRBJ1-6, with 7 nucleotides matching TRBD1. CDR1 and CDR2 from the germline V gene are SEHNR and FQNEAQ (reference sequence). J lost 4 bases, V lost 3 bases, and 6 bases had no gene match. There are 16 residues in the CDR3. The CDR3 protein is CASSFSSGQYNSPLHF. CDR3 bases: TGTGCCAGCAGCTTCAGTTCGGGACAGTATAATTCACCCCTCCACTTT.

About this clone itself: The sample carries other DNA sequences with the same CDR3. This chain uses TRBV27 with TRBJ2-3; TRBD1 agrees at 7 bases. V was pared by 5 bases and J by 0 bases, with 5 bases of the junction left unmatched. This CDR3 comprises 15 residues. CDR1 and CDR2 from the germline V gene are MNHEY and SMNVEV (reference sequence). The chain's CDR3 is CASSPRDSSTDTQYF. CDR3 sequence (DNA): TGTGCCAGCAGTCCCCGGGACAGTAGCACAGATACGCAGTATTTT.

This clone was seen only once. This chain links TRBV12-1 with TRBJ1-3; the table's D call, TRBD1, has no DNA check behind it. TRBV12-1 is recorded as a pseudogene. CDR3 size: 17 residues. The CDR3 nucleotides read TGTGCCAGCACCGATGGCCGTACAGGGAGCTCTGGAAACACCATATATTTT. It yields the protein CASTDGRTGSSGNTIYF.

The chain uses TRBV3-1 (or the pseudogene TRBV3-2) and TRBJ1-6, with D perhaps matching TRBD1 (5 bases). V was clipped by 0 bases and J by 7 bases, with 7 bases between them. The germline CDR1 and CDR2 sequences are LGHDT and YNNKEL (reference sequence). CDR3 size: 14 residues. CDR3 nucleotides: TGTGCCAGCAGCCAAGAGACAGAGAATTCACCCCTCCACTTT. It translates to CASSQETENSPLHF.

The V call is TRBV7-3, the J call TRBJ1-3, with 7 bases that match TRBD1. The germline CDR1 and CDR2 sequences are SGHTA and FQGTGA. This CDR3 has 16 residues. After removal of 5 bases from V and 1 base from J, the junction contained 8 bases not matched to a gene. CDR3 in amino acids: CASSPETGSSGNTIYF. The CDR3 DNA sequence: TGTGCCAGCAGCCCAGAGACAGGGTCATCTGGAAACACCATATATTTT.

The DNA for the CDR3 is TGCGCCACCCAAGAACTCGACGGGACAGGGGATTCACCCCTCCACTTT. Amino acids: CATQELDGTGDSPLHF. The chain employs TRBV10-2 and TRBJ1-6; 10 nucleotides line up with TRBD1. V lost 10 bases and J lost 8; bases outside the gene matches: 14. CDR3 length: 16 residues. The V gene's germline CDR1 is WSHSY and CDR2 SAAADI.

The chain is built from TRBV3-1 (or the pseudogene TRBV3-2) and TRBJ2-2; tentative D call: TRBD1 (6 bases). The germline V gene encodes CDR1 LGHDT and CDR2 YNNKEL (reference sequence). Trimming cost V 5 bases and J 1 base, with 8 bases left between them. The CDR3 runs to 14 residues. The CDR3 sequence: CASSGTRNTGELFF. CDR3 coding DNA: TGTGCCAGCAGCGGGACAAGGAACACCGGGGAGCTGTTTTTT.

The chain is built from TRBV11-3 and TRBJ1-2; D possibly corresponds to TRBD1 (5 bases). Trimming pared 1 base from V and 4 bases from J, leaving 13 bases between. There are 15 residues in the CDR3. Germline V lookup: CDR1 SGHNT, CDR2 YENEEA. The CDR3 region is CASSLGPGGSYGYTF. CDR3 bases: TGTGCCAGCAGCTTAGGGCCCGGGGGGTCCTATGGCTACACCTTC.

The chain has TRBV19 and TRBJ1-5, with TRBD1 as a possible D gene (6 bases). The CDR3 runs to 13 residues. V dropped 5 bases and J dropped 5 bases, with 10 bases sitting between them. Germline assignment: CDR1 LNHDA and CDR2 SQIVND (reference sequence). The CDR3 DNA reads as TGTGCCAGTAGTTCGAACAGGGATCAGCCCCAGCATTTT. This translates into CASSSNRDQPQHF.

The CDR3 spells CASSEGWGQGFSYEQYV. In DNA form, the CDR3 reads TGTGCCAGCAGTGAAGGTTGGGGACAGGGATTTTCCTACGAGCAGTACGTC. The chain carries TRBV6-1 and TRBJ2-7, with 9 positions matching TRBD1. CDR1 and CDR2 (germline): MNHNS, SASEGT. V lost 1 base, J lost 1 base, and 8 bases stayed unmatched. This CDR3 is built from 17 residues.

This chain connects TRBV7-9 to TRBJ1-2; D might be TRBD1 (5 bases). Germline CDR1 and CDR2: SEHNR and FQNEAQ (reference sequence). Trimming pared 1 base from V and 5 bases from J, leaving 14 bases between. CDR3 length: 15 amino acids. The CDR3 nucleotides are TGTGCCAGCAGCTTAGACCAAGTAGGGGATTATGGCTACACCTTC. Translating gives CASSLDQVGDYGYTF.

V usage is TRBV5-4 and J usage is TRBJ2-7; D is uncertain. The CDR3 consists of 15 residues. The germline V and J ends were trimmed by 4 bases and 4 bases, with 18 bases remaining between them. Germline-derived CDR1 and CDR2 are SGHNT and YYREEE (reference sequence). CDR3 bases: TGTGCCAGCAGCCTGCGTGATCCTCACGGGTACGAGCAGTACTTC. Its protein is CASSLRDPHGYEQYF. Variable domain in full (rest from reference TRBV5-4 and TRBJ2-7): ETGVTQSPTHLIKTRGQQVTLRCSSQSGHNTVSWYQQALGQGPQFIFQYYREEENGRGNFPPRFSGLQFPNYSSELNVNALELDDSALYLCASSLRDPHGYEQYFGPGTRLTVT.

This chain links TRBV7-6 with TRBJ2-1; 8 bases line up with TRBD2. This CDR3 has 13 amino acids. With V trimmed by 8 bases and J by 4 bases, 4 bases remained unmatched. CDR1 and CDR2 from the germline V gene are SGHVS and FNYEAQ. The CDR3 protein is CASALAEYNEQFF. CDR3 coding DNA: TGTGCCAGCGCACTAGCGGAATACAATGAGCAGTTCTTC.

This chain links TRBV27 with TRBJ2-7; TRBD2 matches 8 bases. V was pared by 3 bases and J by 0 bases, with 4 bases of the junction left unmatched. This CDR3 spans 15 amino acids. Germline values: CDR1 MNHEY, CDR2 SMNVEV (reference sequence). DNA for the CDR3: TGTGCCAGCAGTTTGCGCGGGAGGAGCTCCTACGAGCAGTACTTC. Residues: CASSLRGRSSYEQYF.

This chain links TRBV19 with TRBJ1-5, with D unclear. Germline values: CDR1 LNHDA, CDR2 SQIVND (reference sequence). Trimming removed 10 bases at V and 2 bases at J, with 9 bases between. This CDR3 region has 12 residues. In DNA, the CDR3 is TGTGCCACCAACGGGGGCAATCAGCCCCAGCATTTT. Translation gives CATNGGNQPQHF.

The chain is built from TRBV10-3 and TRBJ2-3; 10 bases line up with TRBD2. Germline V lookup: CDR1 ENHRY, CDR2 SYGVKD. This CDR3 is built from 16 residues. V shed 10 bases, J shed 0 bases, and the junction held 10 bases outside the gene matches. The CDR3 region has the DNA TGTGCCACCAGAGCGGGGGGGCTCAGTAGCACAGATACGCAGTATTTT. The encoded protein is CATRAGGLSSTDTQYF.